These 17 T cell receptor beta chains originate from one sample sequenced in a study of control samples from healthy donors and cancer patients. Measured with immunoSEQ multiplex PCR; TCRdb has only the in-frame clones, and not every one. The profile shows around 130,000 clones, 70% to 90% of them singletons. Sequenced sample: blood. The receptors were gathered from a man aged 45-65 years in good health.

The chain employs TRBV6-5 and TRBJ2-1; TRBD2 agrees at 10 bases. Germline V CDR1 and CDR2: MNHEY, SVGAGI. V lost 2 bases and J lost 7; bases outside the gene matches: 5. There are 15 residues in the CDR3. The CDR3 loop is CASSYLAGEGNEQFF. CDR3 in DNA: TGTGCCAGCAGTTACCTAGCGGGGGAGGGGAATGAGCAGTTCTTC.

This sequence joins TRBV20-1 and TRBJ1-5, with a tentative D call TRBD1 (6 bases). Germline V gene lookup returns CDR1 DFQATT and CDR2 SNEGSKA (reference sequence). There are 13 residues in the CDR3. The germline V and J ends were trimmed by 3 bases and 3 bases, with 9 bases remaining between them. CDR3 in DNA: TGCAGTGCTAGTGCAGGGGACAATCAGCCCCAGCATTTT. Translation gives CSASAGDNQPQHF.

The chain couples TRBV24-1 to TRBJ1-5; the D gene is possibly TRBD1 (5 bases). CDR1 is KGHDR and CDR2 is SFDVKD in the germline V gene. The CDR3 spans 12 residues. V gave up 8 bases and J gave up 9 bases, with 13 bases separating them. CDR3 in DNA: TGTGCCACCATGGACACGGCAGGGCCCCAGCATTTT. Protein sequence: CATMDTAGPQHF.

The chain couples TRBV5-5 to TRBJ2-7; D not resolved. V was clipped by 4 bases and J by 9 bases, with 26 bases between them. The CDR3 has 16 residues. CDR1 SGHKS and CDR2 YYEKEE come from the germline V gene (reference sequence). CDR3 sequence: CASSGGPIPKFVGQYF. CDR3 coding DNA: TGTGCCAGCAGCGGCGGACCAATTCCAAAGTTTGTCGGGCAGTACTTC.

The V call is TRBV10-2, the J call TRBJ1-1, with 11 bases fitting TRBD1. V shed 3 bases and J 5 bases; nucleotides not matched to a gene: 5. The CDR3 is 15 residues long. Germline loops: CDR1 WSHSY, CDR2 SAAADI. The CDR3 nucleotides are TGCGCCAGCAGTGATTCGGACAGGGGGCCAACTGAAGCTTTCTTT. Protein sequence: CASSDSDRGPTEAFF.

The chain joins TRBV7-3 to TRBJ1-1; a weak D match, TRBD1 (6 bases). This CDR3 comprises 14 residues. V lost 5 bases and J lost 1, with 11 bases in between. Germline V gene sequence: CDR1 SGHTA, CDR2 FQGTGA. The CDR3 spells CASSPRGGNTEAFF. As DNA, the CDR3 is TGTGCCAGCAGCCCCAGAGGGGGGAACACTGAAGCTTTCTTT.

The genes are TRBV18 and TRBJ2-7; D is possibly TRBD1 (6 bases). The germline V gene has CDR1 KGHSH and CDR2 LQKENI. The CDR3 runs 14 residues. Deletions cut 3 bases from V and 2 bases from J, with 11 bases between. CDR3 in DNA: TGTGCCAGCTCACCCCCGGCAGGGGCCTACGAGCAGTACTTC. Protein sequence: CASSPPAGAYEQYF.

V usage is TRBV28 and J usage is TRBJ1-2, with D perhaps matching TRBD1 (6 bases). V was shortened by 5 bases and J by 6 bases, with 25 bases between the two germline ends. The CDR3 contains 17 residues. Germline values: CDR1 MDHEN, CDR2 SYDVKM. For the CDR3, the DNA is TGTGCCAGCAGTGAAACGATAAGGGACACGGGGTCCCATGGCTACACCTTC. It codes for CASSETIRDTGSHGYTF.

A few counts support this clone. V gene TRBV4-1 combines with J gene TRBJ1-5, with a tentative D call TRBD1 (6 bases). This CDR3 is built from 14 residues. Per germline, CDR1 MGHRA and CDR2 YSYEKL. Trimming took off 1 base at V and 6 bases at J, with 10 bases between the two ends. The CDR3 region is CASSQGTAGQPQHF. In DNA, the CDR3 is TGCGCCAGCAGCCAAGGGACAGCCGGTCAGCCCCAGCATTTT.

This chain joins TRBV11-2 and TRBJ1-1; D unresolved. Per the germline V gene, CDR1 is SGHAT and CDR2 is FQNNGV. The CDR3 sequence is 17 residues long. The ends were cut back, 1 base at V and 2 bases at J, with 17 bases in the middle. The CDR3 loop reads CASSLGGLLEPNTEAFF. In DNA, the CDR3 is TGTGCCAGCAGCTTAGGAGGTCTCCTAGAGCCCAACACTGAAGCTTTCTTT. The variable domain in full, completed from reference TRBV11-2 and TRBJ1-1, reads EAGVAQSPRYKIIEKRQSVAFWCNPISGHATLYWYQQILGQGPKLLIQFQNNGVVDDSQLPKDRFSAERLKGVDSTLKIQPAKLEDSAVYLCASSLGGLLEPNTEAFFGQGTRLTVV.

This chain uses TRBV2 with TRBJ1-4; 8 bases match TRBD1. CDR1 and CDR2 from the germline V gene are SNHLY and FYNNEI. CDR3 length equals 13 residues. Trimming took 11 bases from V and 7 from J; bases not matched to a gene: 9. CDR3 region: CAGQGVRTEKLFF. The CDR3 region has the DNA TGTGCCGGACAGGGCGTTAGGACTGAAAAACTGTTTTTT.

CDR3 bases: TGTGCCAGCAGCCCGAACAGGGTTTCACCCCTCCACTTT. This encodes CASSPNRVSPLHF. This chain uses TRBV7-2 with TRBJ1-6, with D maybe TRBD1 (6 bases). Trimming stripped 5 bases from V and 9 bases from J, with 11 bases between. The CDR3 spans 13 residues. Germline loops: CDR1 SGHTA, CDR2 FQGNSA.

The chain is built from TRBV2 and TRBJ2-2, with 13 bases fitting TRBD2. The CDR3 length is 17 residues. The J segment lost 6 bases and the V segment lost 5 bases, leaving 9 bases of the junction unmatched. Germline V gives CDR1 SNHLY, CDR2 FYNNEI. CDR3 region: CASSKGGTSGVSGELFF. CDR3 DNA: TGTGCCAGCAGTAAGGGCGGGACTAGCGGGGTTTCCGGGGAGCTGTTTTTT. The complete variable domain, with remaining parts taken from reference TRBV2 and TRBJ2-2, reads EPEVTQTPSHQVTQMGQEVILRCVPISNHLYFYWYRQILGQKVEFLVSFYNNEISEKSEIFDDQFSVERPDGSNFTLKIRSTKLEDSAMYFCASSKGGTSGVSGELFFGEGSRLTVL.

The chain employs TRBV11-2 and TRBJ1-2, with D uncertain. Trimming removed 5 bases at V and 8 bases at J, with 9 bases between. This CDR3 contains 11 residues. Germline lookup yields CDR1 SGHAT and CDR2 FQNNGV. The DNA of the CDR3 is TGTGCCAGCAGCATGGGTGGAGGCTACACCTTC. It is translated as CASSMGGGYTF.

CDR3 DNA sequence: TGTGCCAGTAGTTCCAATTTGGGGGGCTTTGGTGGCTACACCTTC. It encodes CASSSNLGGFGGYTF. The chain recombines TRBV19 with TRBJ1-2, with D possibly being TRBD1 (6 bases). This CDR3 is 15 amino acids long. Trimming took 5 bases from V and 7 from J, leaving 20 bases between them. Germline V CDR1 and CDR2: LNHDA, SQIVND (reference sequence).

Remarks on this clone: Mismatch with germline at one junction end may stem from a read error. The rearrangement links TRBV6-5 to TRBJ1-1; perhaps TRBD1 as D (6 bases). The length of the CDR3 is 15 residues. Germline V gene data show CDR1 as MNHEY and CDR2 as SVGAGI. The DNA for the CDR3 is TGTGCCAGCAGAACTACCTCCTCGGGACACGGCGAGGTGACTTGG. Encoded protein: CASRTTSSGHGEVTW.

V is TRBV27 and J is TRBJ2-7, with 7 positions matching TRBD1. V shed 5 bases, J shed 2 bases, and the junction held 12 bases outside the gene matches. The germline CDR1 and CDR2 sequences are MNHEY and SMNVEV (reference sequence). This CDR3 is 16 amino acids long. The CDR3 loop is CASSPKSGGIAYEQYF. The CDR3, as DNA: TGTGCCAGCAGTCCTAAATCAGGGGGAATCGCCTACGAGCAGTACTTC.